Listed below are T cell receptor beta chains from one sample, sequenced in a study of blood T cell repertoires in COVID-19. Assay: immunoSEQ multiplex PCR; the TCRdb copy retains only in-frame clones and omits some. The data contain approximately 130,000 clones, around 80% of them singletons. The sample taken for sequencing was peripheral blood. The receptors come from a human donor in a cohort sampled during active COVID-19. Both conserved end residues are part of each CDR3. The D gene is left open where the match is weak. Clone size is stated in some rows and not others, as once, few, many or a class when expanded.

v_call	d_call	clone_size	j_call	cdr3_aa	cdr3_nt
TRBV9	NA	few	TRBJ2-1	CASWGTNNEQFF	TGTGCCAGCTGGGGCACCAACAATGAGCAGTTCTTC
TRBV7-6	TRBD1	NA	TRBJ1-1	CASRRDRGSANTEAFF	TGTGCCAGCCGTCGGGACAGGGGTTCGGCGAACACTGAAGCTTTCTTT
TRBV6-4	NA	NA	TRBJ1-5	CASSPQFSNQPQHF	TGTGCCAGCAGCCCTCAGTTTAGCAATCAGCCCCAGCATTTT
TRBV7-9	NA	NA	TRBJ1-2	CASSLTGGYTF	TGTGCCAGCAGCTTAACGGGGGGCTACACCTTC
TRBV7-9	NA	NA	TRBJ1-4	CATHGSNGGKLFF	TGTGCCACCCACGGATCCAATGGCGGAAAACTGTTTTTT
TRBV24-1	NA	NA	TRBJ2-5	CATSEGASGQETQYF	TGTGCCACCAGTGAGGGGGCTAGCGGACAAGAGACCCAGTACTTC
TRBV2	TRBD1	NA	TRBJ1-1	CASSIGDREAFF	TGTGCCAGCAGTATAGGGGACAGGGAAGCTTTCTTT
TRBV5-1	NA	NA	TRBJ2-7	CASSRDNGYYEQYF	TGCGCCAGCAGCAGGGACAACGGCTATTACGAGCAGTACTTC
TRBV6-6	NA	NA	TRBJ1-2	CASSYSQKQGEGYTF	TGTGCCAGCAGTTACTCTCAAAAACAGGGAGAAGGCTACACCTTC
TRBV30	TRBD1	NA	TRBJ1-2	CACLSGGDGYTF	TGTGCCTGTTTATCAGGGGGAGATGGCTACACCTTC
TRBV30	TRBD1	few	TRBJ1-2	CAWRGQGVKYGYTF	TGTGCCTGGAGAGGTCAGGGGGTGAAGTATGGCTACACCTTC
TRBV15	TRBD1	NA	TRBJ2-1	CATSRNSGTANEQFF	TGTGCCACCAGCAGAAATTCCGGGACAGCTAATGAGCAGTTCTTC
TRBV13	NA	NA	TRBJ1-3	CASSLGLSRTNPGNTIYF	TGTGCCAGCAGCTTAGGCCTTTCCCGTACAAATCCTGGAAACACCATATATTTT
TRBV28	NA	few	TRBJ1-1	CASSRLRGEAFF	TGTGCCAGCAGCCGGCTGCGGGGTGAAGCTTTCTTT
TRBV15	NA	NA	TRBJ1-1	CATSRADTEAFF	TGTGCCACCAGCAGAGCTGACACTGAAGCTTTCTTT
TRBV11-2	NA	NA	TRBJ1-1	CASSLSTEAFF	TGTGCCAGCAGCTTATCAACTGAAGCTTTCTTT
TRBV24-1	NA	NA	TRBJ2-5	CATSVSTGNQETQYF	TGTGCCACCAGTGTTAGTACGGGAAACCAAGAGACCCAGTACTTC
TRBV12-5	NA	NA	TRBJ2-7	CASGLVKQRTYEQYF	TGTGCTAGTGGTTTGGTAAAACAGAGAACCTACGAGCAGTACTTC
TRBV13	NA	NA	TRBJ1-2	CASTRQGRDYGYTF	TGTGCCAGCACCAGGCAGGGTAGGGACTATGGCTACACCTTC
TRBV5-1	NA	NA	TRBJ2-1	CASGSQDYNEQFF	TGCGCCAGCGGTTCACAGGATTACAATGAGCAGTTCTTC
TRBV6-6	TRBD1	NA	TRBJ1-4	CASTRQGASNEKLFF	TGTGCCAGCACTAGACAGGGGGCGTCTAATGAAAAACTGTTTTTT
TRBV6-5	NA	NA	TRBJ2-2	CASLEGNTGELFF	TGTGCCAGCTTGGAGGGTAACACCGGGGAGCTGTTTTTT
TRBV18	NA	NA	TRBJ1-4	CASSPRTGITNEKLFF	TGTGCCAGCTCACCTCGAACAGGGATCACTAATGAAAAACTGTTTTTT
TRBV6-5	NA	NA	TRBJ2-7	CASSYSQELREQYF	TGTGCCAGCAGTTACTCACAGGAGCTACGCGAGCAGTACTTC
TRBV7-9	NA	NA	TRBJ1-3	CASSVYKGLGNTIYF	TGTGCCAGCAGCGTGTATAAGGGGCTTGGAAACACCATATATTTT
TRBV7-9	NA	NA	TRBJ1-1	CASSSKQGGTEAFF	TGTGCCAGCAGCAGCAAGCAGGGTGGCACTGAAGCTTTCTTT
TRBV6-6	NA	NA	TRBJ2-7	CASSYSKGRGDEQYF	TGTGCCAGCAGTTACTCGAAAGGCCGCGGCGACGAGCAGTACTTC
TRBV4-1	TRBD1	NA	TRBJ2-7	CASSQDYRGASYEQYF	TGCGCCAGCAGCCAAGATTACAGGGGGGCATCCTACGAGCAGTACTTC
TRBV5-4	TRBD2	NA	TRBJ2-1	CASSFAGGPYNEQFF	TGTGCCAGCAGCTTTGCGGGGGGCCCCTACAATGAGCAGTTCTTC
TRBV10-3	NA	NA	TRBJ1-1	CATPYIHRDDTEAFF	TGTGCCACGCCCTATATCCACAGGGACGACACTGAAGCTTTCTTT
TRBV28	NA	NA	TRBJ2-4	CASSVLDLAKNIQYF	TGTGCCAGCAGCGTGTTGGACTTAGCCAAAAACATTCAGTACTTC
TRBV7-9	NA	NA	TRBJ2-3	CASRSYEGGPDTQYF	TGTGCCAGCAGATCGTACGAAGGCGGCCCAGATACGCAGTATTTT
TRBV27	NA	NA	TRBJ1-1	CASSNLWEVNTEAFF	TGTGCCAGCAGTAACCTCTGGGAGGTGAACACTGAAGCTTTCTTT
TRBV6-1	TRBD1	NA	TRBJ1-2	CASSEGMGQGYGYTF	TGTGCCAGCAGTGAAGGAATGGGACAGGGGTATGGCTACACCTTC
TRBV29-1	NA	NA	TRBJ1-1	CSVVQAAEAFF	TGCAGCGTTGTACAGGCCGCCGAAGCTTTCTTT
TRBV7-2	TRBD2	once	TRBJ2-3	CASSPKRGSGLTDTQYF	TGTGCCAGCAGCCCGAAAAGGGGTAGCGGGCTTACAGATACGCAGTATTTT
TRBV20-1	NA	NA	TRBJ1-3	CSASRGNTIYF	TGCAGTGCTAGTCGTGGAAACACCATATATTTT
TRBV29-1	NA	NA	TRBJ2-7	CSVEGVYLEQYF	TGCAGCGTTGAAGGAGTGTATCTCGAGCAGTACTTC
TRBV27	NA	NA	TRBJ2-7	CASKLTGGPPYEQYF	TGTGCCAGCAAACTAACCGGGGGGCCCCCCTACGAGCAGTACTTC
TRBV7-8	NA	NA	TRBJ2-5	CASSSGGPRRETQYF	TGTGCCAGCAGCTCAGGAGGGCCCAGGAGAGAGACCCAGTACTTC
TRBV12-3/TRBV12-4	NA	NA	TRBJ2-2	CASSFSGELFF	TGTGCCAGCAGCTTCTCTGGGGAGCTGTTTTTT
TRBV6-1	NA	few	TRBJ2-7	CASSEGPTQREDF	TGTGCCAGCAGTGAAGGGCCCACCCAGAGGGAGGACTTC
TRBV29-1	NA	NA	TRBJ1-1	CSVGLVRNTEAFF	TGCAGCGTTGGATTGGTCAGGAACACTGAAGCTTTCTTT
TRBV19	TRBD1	NA	TRBJ1-5	CASSIPGTGDQPQHF	TGTGCCAGTAGTATTCCCGGGACAGGGGATCAGCCCCAGCATTTT
TRBV19	TRBD1	few	TRBJ1-1	CASSPQDRGHTEAFF	TGTGCCAGTAGTCCGCAGGACAGGGGGCATACTGAAGCTTTCTTT
TRBV29-1	NA	NA	TRBJ1-4	CSVRRHLESEKLFF	TGCAGCGTTCGGAGGCACCTCGAGAGTGAAAAACTGTTTTTT
TRBV19	NA	few	TRBJ1-5	CASAPGGRGNQPQHF	TGTGCCAGTGCCCCGGGGGGCAGGGGCAATCAGCCCCAGCATTTT
TRBV11-2	TRBD2	few	TRBJ2-1	CASSLGMAGGRNEQFF	TGTGCCAGCAGCTTAGGTATGGCGGGGGGGAGGAATGAGCAGTTCTTC
TRBV18	TRBD2	few	TRBJ2-1	CASSPGLAGRNEQFF	TGTGCCAGCTCACCGGGACTAGCGGGGAGAAATGAGCAGTTCTTC
TRBV3-1/TRBV3-2	NA	NA	TRBJ1-2	CASSKDKFYGYTF	TGTGCCAGCAGCAAGGACAAGTTCTATGGCTACACCTTC
TRBV2	NA	NA	TRBJ2-1	CASSMTSSYNEQFF	TGTGCCAGCAGTATGACAAGCTCCTACAATGAGCAGTTCTTC
TRBV7-9	NA	once	TRBJ1-4	CASSLGIGGVANEKLFF	TGTGCCAGCAGCTTAGGAATTGGAGGGGTAGCTAATGAAAAACTGTTTTTT
TRBV24-1	NA	NA	TRBJ1-5	CATSEPRDNQPQHF	TGTGCCACCAGTGAACCCAGGGACAATCAGCCCCAGCATTTT
TRBV3-1/TRBV3-2	TRBD1	NA	TRBJ1-2	CASSPDRGRGTYTF	TGTGCCAGCAGCCCGGACAGGGGGCGCGGTACCTACACCTTC